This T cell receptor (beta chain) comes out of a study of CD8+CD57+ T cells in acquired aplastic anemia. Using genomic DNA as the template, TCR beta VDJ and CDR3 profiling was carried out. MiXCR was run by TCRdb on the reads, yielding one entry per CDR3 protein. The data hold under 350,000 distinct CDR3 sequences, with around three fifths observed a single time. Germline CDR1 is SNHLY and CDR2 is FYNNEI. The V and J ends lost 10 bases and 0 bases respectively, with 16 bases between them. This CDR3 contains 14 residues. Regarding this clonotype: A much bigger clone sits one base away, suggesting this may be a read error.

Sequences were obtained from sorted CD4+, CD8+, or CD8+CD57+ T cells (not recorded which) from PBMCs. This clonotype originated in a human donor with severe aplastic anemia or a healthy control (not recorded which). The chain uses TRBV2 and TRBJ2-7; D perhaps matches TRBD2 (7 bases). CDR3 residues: CANTLGGLSYEQYF. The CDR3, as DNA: TGTGCCAACACCCTCGGGGGGCTCTCCTACGAGCAGTACTTC.